Listed below are T cell receptor beta chains from one sample, sequenced in a study of blood T cell repertoires in COVID-19. Sequencing was performed with immunoSEQ multiplex PCR; in TCRdb, only in-frame clones are kept and a portion is missing. The repertoire holds approximately 210,000 clones, with roughly 88% as singletons. What was sequenced was peripheral blood. The receptors were sampled from a man aged 30 to 39 who had recovered from COVID-19. The CDR3 runs from the conserved cysteine through the conserved F or W. The D gene is left open where the match is weak. Not all rows give a size; the values are once, few, many and, for expanded clones, a class.

TRBJ2-3 | TRBD2 | TRBV5-1 | once | CASSLGGGPDTQYF | TGCGCCAGCAGCTTAGGCGGGGGTCCAGATACGCAGTATTTT
TRBJ2-1 | - | TRBV5-1 | - | CASSLATTRYNEQFF | TGCGCCAGCAGCTTGGCCACCACTAGATACAATGAGCAGTTCTTC
TRBJ2-7 | TRBD2 | TRBV9 | - | CASSGRGADYEQYF | TGTGCCAGCAGCGGGCGGGGGGCGGACTACGAGCAGTACTTC
TRBJ2-7 | TRBD2 | TRBV7-2 | once | CASRPTSGGRYEQYF | TGTGCCAGCAGACCCACTAGCGGGGGGAGGTACGAGCAGTACTTC
TRBJ1-1 | - | TRBV7-2 | - | CASSLLVGGNTEAFF | TGTGCCAGCAGTCTGTTAGTTGGGGGCAACACTGAAGCTTTCTTT
TRBJ2-5 | TRBD2 | TRBV6-5 | - | CASSYELAGGRETQYF | TGTGCCAGCAGTTATGAACTAGCGGGGGGGCGCGAGACCCAGTACTTC
TRBJ2-2 | - | TRBV18 | - | CASSPTTNTGELFF | TGTGCCAGCTCACCAACAACGAACACCGGGGAGCTGTTTTTT
TRBJ1-1 | - | TRBV18 | - | CASPLRPGSEAFF | TGTGCCAGCCCCCTCCGACCGGGGAGTGAAGCTTTCTTT
TRBJ1-1 | - | TRBV5-4 | once | CASSFPDGTEAFF | TGTGCCAGCAGCTTCCCCGACGGGACTGAAGCTTTCTTT
TRBJ1-2 | - | TRBV18 | few | CASSPTDSIYGYTF | TGTGCCAGCTCACCAACGGACAGCATTTATGGCTACACCTTC
TRBJ2-7 | - | TRBV2 | once | CASFFPGGSYEQYF | TGTGCCAGCTTTTTCCCTGGCGGATCCTACGAGCAGTACTTC